What follows are 27 T cell receptor beta chains derived from one specimen sequenced in a study of PD-1 blockade in classical Hodgkin lymphoma (dated by TCRdb to the early 2020s). According to the study, the label for this sample's time point signals: newly diagnosed, previously untreated cHL patient sample. The protocol used for the library was the immunoSEQ multiplex PCR assay. Entries here come from immuneACCESS through TCRdb and include only in-frame sequences with V and J called. Some clones fail to appear in such tables; in the studies checked, an unresolved V gene covers under half of the shortfall, and the cause of the remainder is unknown. The sample has some 31,000 clones on record, roughly 92% of them singletons. The ten top clones hold around 2.5% of the sample. The sample was peripheral blood mononuclear cells (PBMCs). The receptors originated from a human donor with classical Hodgkin lymphoma.

The chain couples TRBV21-1 to TRBJ2-4. TRBV21-1 is reported as a pseudogene. This CDR3 contains 13 residues. The DNA for the CDR3 is TGTGCCAGCAGGGGACGAGCCAAAAACATTCAGTACTTC. Protein sequence: CASRGRAKNIQYF.

Turning to this clone: The identical CDR3 is also encoded by other nucleotide sequences in the sample. V usage is TRBV5-6 and J usage is TRBJ1-6; 7 positions agree with TRBD1. Trimming at V came to 2 bases and at J to 8 bases, leaving 4 bases not matched to a gene. Germline V lookup: CDR1 SGHDT, CDR2 YYEEEE. The CDR3 has 14 residues. The CDR3 protein is CASSLGTVDSPLHF. CDR3 nucleotide sequence: TGTGCCAGCAGCTTAGGGACAGTGGATTCACCCCTCCACTTT. Together with reference TRBV5-6 and TRBJ1-6, the CDR3 gives the full variable domain: DAGVTQSPTHLIKTRGQQVTLRCSPKSGHDTVSWYQQALGQGPQFIFQYYEEEERQRGNFPDRFSGHQFPNYSSELNVNALLLGDSALYLCASSLGTVDSPLHFGNGTRLTVT.

CDR3 amino acids: CASSPRDRDLLLFF. The CDR3 region has the DNA TGTGCCAGCAGCCCCCGGGACAGGGACCTGTTGCTGTTTTTT. This rearrangement joins TRBV7-9 to TRBJ1-4, with TRBD1 matching 9 bases. The V gene's germline CDR1 is SEHNR and CDR2 FQNEAQ (reference sequence). V gave up 5 bases and J gave up 14 bases; unmatched junction bases: 12. The CDR3 length is 14 residues.

CDR3 DNA sequence: TGTGCCAGTAGTGGGAATGTGGCGCTGATTGGAGATCAGCCCCAGCATTTT. This codes for CASSGNVALIGDQPQHF. This chain links TRBV19 with TRBJ1-5; no clear D gene. In germline, CDR1 is LNHDA, CDR2 SQIVND (reference sequence). The V end lost 5 bases, the J end lost 5 bases, and 22 bases lay between the germline ends. The CDR3 covers 17 residues.

This chain links TRBV7-2 with TRBJ1-1; D is ambiguous. This CDR3 is 13 amino acids long. V was cut by 5 bases and J by 3 bases, with 10 bases left in between. CDR1 and CDR2 from the germline V gene are SGHTA and FQGNSA. CDR3 nucleotide sequence: TGTGCCAGCAGCCCTGAACGGGACACTGAAGCTTTCTTT. It specifies CASSPERDTEAFF.

The rearrangement joins TRBV7-2 to TRBJ2-5; D may correspond to TRBD1 or TRBD2 (5 bases each). This CDR3 is built from 14 residues. V gave up 1 base and J gave up 1 base, with 7 bases separating them. Germline-derived CDR1 and CDR2 are SGHTA and FQGNSA. This chain's CDR3 is CASSLGGTQETQYF. The CDR3 DNA reads TGTGCCAGCAGCTTAGGAGGGACCCAAGAGACCCAGTACTTC.

The count of this clone is one. V usage is TRBV6-5 and J usage is TRBJ1-1; D call uncertain. The CDR3 is 13 amino acids. Trimming stripped 0 bases from V and 1 base from J, with 3 bases between. The germline V gene has CDR1 MNHEY and CDR2 SVGAGI. In DNA, the CDR3 is TGTGCCAGCAGTTACTCATGGAACACTGAAGCTTTCTTT. Translating gives CASSYSWNTEAFF.

The rearrangement joins TRBV7-9 to TRBJ2-5; 7 nucleotides agree with TRBD1. Per germline, CDR1 SEHNR and CDR2 FQNEAQ (reference sequence). The CDR3 sequence is 14 residues long. With V trimmed by 3 bases and J by 2 bases, 3 bases remained unmatched. As DNA, the CDR3 is TGTGCCAGCAGCTTGGGGGACAGTCAAGAGACCCAGTACTTC. Translated, it gives CASSLGDSQETQYF. Drawing the rest from reference TRBV7-9 and TRBJ2-5, the complete variable domain is DTGVSQNPRHKITKRGQNVTFRCDPISEHNRLYWYRQTLGQGPEFLTYFQNEAQLEKSRLLSDRFSAERPKGSFSTLEIQRTEQGDSAMYLCASSLGDSQETQYFGPGTRLLVL.

This rearrangement joins TRBV6-1 to TRBJ2-7; D perhaps matches TRBD1 (5 bases). Germline V gives CDR1 MNHNS, CDR2 SASEGT. The germline V and J ends were trimmed by 0 bases and 2 bases, with 17 bases remaining between them. The CDR3 extends over 17 amino acids. CDR3 bases: TGTGCCAGCAGTGAAGCGCTTCTGACAGTTTTTCCCTACGAGCAGTACTTC. Protein sequence: CASSEALLTVFPYEQYF.

CDR3 bases: TGTGCCAGTAGTATAAGTGTTATTAGGACTGAAGCTTTCTTT. Protein: CASSISVIRTEAFF. The rearrangement uses TRBV19 and TRBJ1-1; D is uncertain. Trimming took 2 bases from V and 5 from J, leaving 12 bases between them. Per the germline V gene, CDR1 is LNHDA and CDR2 is SQIVND (reference sequence). There are 14 residues in the CDR3.

The chain links TRBV12-2 to TRBJ2-1; TRBD2 is taken as the D call from the table, unchecked against the DNA. TRBV12-2 is a documented pseudogene. The CDR3 is 15 amino acids. The CDR3 loop reads CASRPGVPSGNEQFF. CDR3 in DNA: TGTGCAAGTCGCCCCGGAGTTCCCAGTGGTAATGAGCAGTTCTTC.

The chain uses TRBV6-6 and TRBJ2-2; D possibly uses TRBD1 or TRBD2 (6 bases each). Per the germline V gene, CDR1 is MNHNY and CDR2 is SVGAGI (reference sequence). The V end was cut by 5 bases, the J end by 7 bases, with 11 bases between. This CDR3 is 13 amino acids long. DNA for the CDR3: TGTGCCAGCAGTAATAGGGGGGTCGGGGAGCTGTTTTTT. Residues: CASSNRGVGELFF.

This chain joins TRBV6-4 and TRBJ2-1; TRBD1 aligns across 12 bases. The CDR3 consists of 15 residues. The germline gives CDR1 MRHNA, CDR2 SNTAGT. Trimming removed 2 bases from V and 6 bases from J; junction bases left unmatched: 2. This CDR3 reads CASSDGTGGVNEQFF. The CDR3, as DNA: TGTGCCAGCAGTGACGGGACAGGGGGCGTCAATGAGCAGTTCTTC.

The V and J genes are TRBV10-3 and TRBJ2-2, with 15 bases matching TRBD2. The CDR3 runs 15 residues. J gave up 5 bases and V 6 bases, and 1 base lay outside the gene matches. The germline gives CDR1 ENHRY, CDR2 SYGVKD. The DNA of the CDR3 is TGTGCCATCAGGGGACTAGCGGGAGGTACCGGGGAGCTGTTTTTT. Translating it yields CAIRGLAGGTGELFF.

The chain carries TRBV27 and TRBJ1-3; D call uncertain. This CDR3 is 13 amino acids long. The V end was cut by 7 bases, the J end by 3 bases, with 10 bases between. Germline V gives CDR1 MNHEY, CDR2 SMNVEV (reference sequence). The DNA for the CDR3 is TGTGCCAGCATCGAAGGTTTTGGAAACACCATATATTTT. Translated: CASIEGFGNTIYF.

This chain connects TRBV5-1 to TRBJ2-1, with 11 bases that match TRBD2. CDR1 is SGHRS, CDR2 YFSETQ, per germline. The CDR3 sequence is 14 residues long. V was pared by 2 bases and J by 9 bases, with 4 bases of the junction left unmatched. The CDR3 DNA follows: TGCGCCAGCAGCTTTTCTAGCGGGAGGCTTGAGCAGTTCTTC. It is translated as CASSFSSGRLEQFF.

The rearrangement joins TRBV5-1 to TRBJ2-2, with unresolved D. This CDR3 contains 13 residues. Germline CDR1 is SGHRS and CDR2 is YFSETQ. V lost 3 bases and J lost 7, with 10 bases in between. The CDR3 region is CASSYDSVGELFF. The CDR3 nucleotides read TGCGCCAGCAGCTATGACTCGGTCGGGGAGCTGTTTTTT. The full variable domain, its missing parts supplied by reference TRBV5-1 and TRBJ2-2, is KAGVTQTPRYLIKTRGQQVTLSCSPISGHRSVSWYQQTPGQGLQFLFEYFSETQRNKGNFPGRFSGRQFSNSRSEMNVSTLELGDSALYLCASSYDSVGELFFGEGSRLTVL.

V is TRBV4-3 and J is TRBJ2-6; tentatively, D is TRBD2 (6 bases). The CDR3 contains 16 residues. Germline V lookup: CDR1 LGHNA, CDR2 YSLEER. Trimming shortened V by 0 bases and J by 4 bases, and 10 bases separated the two germline ends. The CDR3 coding sequence is TGCGCCAGCAGCCAAGATCCCGGGAGAGGGGCCAACGTCCTGACTTTC. Amino acids: CASSQDPGRGANVLTF.

This chain uses TRBV7-2 with TRBJ2-7; D gene ambiguous. The V end was cut by 4 bases, the J end by 2 bases, with 9 bases between. This CDR3 comprises 13 residues. Germline values: CDR1 SGHTA, CDR2 FQGNSA. CDR3 in amino acids: CASSSRHTYEQYF. In DNA, the CDR3 is TGTGCCAGCAGCTCAAGACACACCTACGAGCAGTACTTC.

The CDR3 loop reads CASSLRGYGNTEAFF. CDR3 DNA sequence: TGTGCCAGCAGCTTGAGGGGGTACGGGAACACTGAAGCTTTCTTT. This chain connects TRBV5-4 to TRBJ1-1, with D possibly matching TRBD1 (6 bases). CDR1 is SGHNT, CDR2 YYREEE, per germline (reference sequence). Trimming shortened V by 1 base and J by 1 base, and 11 bases separated the two germline ends. This CDR3 has 15 residues.

The gene calls are TRBV6-5 and TRBJ1-1; the D gene is possibly TRBD1 (5 bases). V lost 3 bases to trimming and J lost 4 bases, with 9 bases between them. The germline gives CDR1 MNHEY, CDR2 SVGAGI. The length of the CDR3 is 13 residues. CDR3 residues: CASSYGGGTEAFF. The CDR3 DNA follows: TGTGCCAGCAGTTATGGGGGTGGCACTGAAGCTTTCTTT.

This chain joins TRBV2 and TRBJ2-7; TRBD1 agrees at 10 bases. The germline V gene encodes CDR1 SNHLY and CDR2 FYNNEI. This CDR3 comprises 14 residues. V lost 6 bases, J lost 6 bases, and 8 bases stayed unmatched. CDR3: CASRPRQGAIEQYF. CDR3 nucleotides: TGTGCCAGCAGGCCCAGACAGGGGGCCATCGAGCAGTACTTC.

J is TRBJ2-1 and V is TRBV10-1, with D tentatively TRBD1 (6 bases). The CDR3 spans 14 residues. V was trimmed by 3 bases and J by 6 bases, leaving 12 bases between them. Germline lookup yields CDR1 WNHNN and CDR2 SYGVQD (reference sequence). The CDR3 DNA reads as TGCGCCAGCAGTGACGGGACAAGCCGCAATGAGCAGTTCTTC. Its translation: CASSDGTSRNEQFF.

This chain joins TRBV6-4 and TRBJ2-1; D is undetermined. The germline gives CDR1 MRHNA, CDR2 SNTAGT. The V end was cut by 3 bases, the J end by 9 bases, with 12 bases between. The CDR3 is made up of 13 amino acids. The CDR3 DNA reads as TGTGCCAGCAGTGAAGGATTCCCCGGTGAGCAGTTCTTC. As protein: CASSEGFPGEQFF.

The chain joins TRBV19 to TRBJ2-7; D might be TRBD1 or TRBD2, each matching 6 bases. Germline V CDR1 and CDR2: LNHDA, SQIVND (reference sequence). V gave up 6 bases and J gave up 0 bases, with 12 bases separating them. This CDR3 spans 14 amino acids. For the CDR3, the DNA is TGTGCCAGTAGATACGGGGGCCACTCCTACGAGCAGTACTTC. It codes for CASRYGGHSYEQYF.

The chain carries TRBV7-9 and TRBJ2-7; 10 positions agree with TRBD2. After removal of 3 bases from V and 3 bases from J, the junction contained 2 bases not matched to a gene. Germline V gives CDR1 SEHNR, CDR2 FQNEAQ (reference sequence). The CDR3 totals 14 residues. The CDR3 here is CASSLGTSVYEQYF. The CDR3 region has the DNA TGTGCCAGCAGCTTGGGGACTAGCGTCTACGAGCAGTACTTC.

The CDR3 reads CASSTGADQPQHF. CDR3 DNA: TGTGCCAGCAGTACCGGTGCGGATCAGCCCCAGCATTTT. V gene TRBV28 combines with J gene TRBJ1-5; D remains unclear. V dropped 5 bases and J dropped 5 bases, with 10 bases sitting between them. The CDR3 covers 13 residues. In germline, CDR1 is MDHEN, CDR2 SYDVKM. The full variable domain, in which reference TRBV28 and TRBJ1-5 provide the parts outside the CDR3, is DVKVTQSSRYLVKRTGEKVFLECVQDMDHENMFWYRQDPGLGLRLIYFSYDVKMKEKGDIPEGYSVSREKKERFSLILESASTNQTSMYLCASSTGADQPQHFGDGTRLSIL.